Listed below are T cell receptor beta chains from one sample, sequenced in a study of Graves' ophthalmopathy and Graves' hyperthyroidism. TCRdb redid the calling of the multiplex PCR reads with MiXCR, one entry per CDR3 protein. The sample lists 360,000 or so distinct CDR3 sequences; around 17% were seen once. The sample was peripheral blood. The receptor source for this set is a woman between 18 and 29 years old with Graves' ophthalmopathy. CDR3s include the opening cysteine and the closing phenylalanine or tryptophan. A D gene is named only where the DNA matches it firmly. A row's size may be missing; if present it is once, few, many or a size class.

. | TRBJ1-5 | TRBD1 | TRBV20-1 | TGCAGTGCTCCGGGACAGCTGAATCAGCCCCAGCATTTT | CSAPGQLNQPQHF
many | TRBJ2-7 | . | TRBV6-2/TRBV6-3 | TGTGCCAGCAGTTACCCTATCCGAGGGGCATCCTACGAGCAGTACTTC | CASSYPIRGASYEQYF
. | TRBJ1-5 | . | TRBV2 | TGTGCCAGCAGTGAAAGCATCAATCAGCCCCAGCATTTT | CASSESINQPQHF
many | TRBJ1-1 | . | TRBV7-2 | TGTGCCAGCAGCTTGTTGGTGTCACAGGGAACACTAATGAACACTGAAGCTTTCTTT | CASSLLVSQGTLMNTEAFF
many | TRBJ1-2 | . | TRBV6-2/TRBV6-3 | TGTGCCAGCAAAATCTATCGGAACGCTAACTATGGCTGCACCTTC | CASKIYRNANYGCTF
many | TRBJ2-7 | . | TRBV6-2/TRBV6-3 | TGTGCCAGCAGTTCTGACAGAGCCTACGAGCAGTACTTC | CASSSDRAYEQYF
many | TRBJ1-1 | TRBD1 | TRBV6-2/TRBV6-3 | TGTGCCAGCAGGACCCCAGGGGGCGCGGGGAACACTGAAGCTTTCTTT | CASRTPGGAGNTEAFF
many | TRBJ2-5 | . | TRBV20-1 | TGCAGTGCTAGTATAGTCACTCTTCAAGAGACCCAGTACTTC | CSASIVTLQETQYF
many | TRBJ2-7 | TRBD2 | TRBV11-2 | TGTGCCAGCAGCGCACACCCGGGACTAGCGGGAACCGAGCAGTACTTC | CASSAHPGLAGTEQYF
. | TRBJ2-4 | TRBD1 | TRBV27 | TGTGCCAGCAGTTTACGGGACAGCAAAAACATTCAGTACTTC | CASSLRDSKNIQYF